What follows describes a single T cell receptor beta chain. Original data processing: Counts of nucleated cells, estimated from reference gene primer amplification, were obtained. Some clones are missing from TCRdb's copy, which holds only in-frame ones; the method was immunoSEQ multiplex PCR. D and trimming come from the DNA, and the V and J calls and clone size come from that table. The table records fewer than 300,000 clones, 82% of them present only once. With V trimmed by 6 bases and J by 6 bases, 7 bases remained unmatched. Germline CDR1 reads MNHEY; CDR2 reads SMNVEV (reference sequence). CDR3 length equals 13 residues. The data originate from a study of blood T cell repertoires in COVID-19. Study overall: In each case, the material was cDNA or gDNA derived from T cells, B-cell-depleted T cells, or PBMCs.

Sequencing was performed on peripheral blood. The chain links TRBV27 to TRBJ1-1; 7 nucleotides agree with TRBD1. The clonotype comes from a woman younger than 30 with acute or convalescent COVID-19. CDR3 region: CASRKGQTAEAFF. The CDR3 region has the DNA TGTGCCAGCAGGAAGGGACAGACAGCTGAAGCTTTCTTT.